The sequence of this T cell receptor (beta chain) was determined in a study of regulatory and conventional T cells in RAG deficiency. Study-level points and caveats: Shorter CDR3s in all patient subsets; >90% Treg-Tconv overlap in Omenn.

Measured with immunoSEQ multiplex PCR; TCRdb has only the in-frame clones, and not every one. The data contain around 37,000 clones, around 89% of them singletons. CDR1 is MNHEY and CDR2 is SVGAGI in the germline V gene. CDR3 length equals 15 residues. V lost 2 bases, J lost 9 bases, and 14 bases lay in between. This clone is a singleton in its sample. What it binds is not known. These data were likewise used in another study, on regulatory T cells. From that second work: The primer mix had 52 TRBV and 13 TRBJ primers.

The sample comprised CD8+ T cells sorted from blood. This receptor was identified in a human donor in good health. The rearrangement uses TRBV6-5 and TRBJ1-6; D is ambiguous. CDR3 bases: TGTGCCAGCAGTTACGCGACACGAACTGGTTCACCCCTCCACTTT. This encodes CASSYATRTGSPLHF.